This TCR beta chain was sequenced during a study of blood T cell repertoires in COVID-19. Study-wide background: Samples came from the United States, Italy and Spain, spanning acute and convalescent COVID-19. Nucleic acid was either cDNA or gDNA, and it came from T cells, B-cell-depleted T cells, or PBMCs.

Per the authors' pipeline: Counts of nucleated cells, estimated from reference gene primer amplification, were obtained. The assay was immunoSEQ multiplex PCR, and TCRdb's table has in-frame clones only and misses some. Clone size and V and J calls were adopted from that table, with D and trimming inferred from the DNA. Here the sample spans some 320,000 clones, roughly nine tenths being singletons. This study enrolled people aged 18 to 89 from about two dozen US geographic areas. V lost 4 bases, J lost 4 bases, and 12 bases stayed unmatched. The CDR3 length is 17 residues. The germline CDR1 and CDR2 sequences are SGHRS and YFSETQ.

The chain joins TRBV5-1 to TRBJ2-3; 10 nucleotides align to TRBD2. The specimen sequenced was PBMCs or T cells enriched from blood (not recorded which). The sequence was obtained from a woman aged 25 to 45 who had been exposed to COVID-19. The CDR3 DNA reads as TGCGCCAGCAGCCCCCAAGGTAGCGGGGGGCAGGCAGATACGCAGTATTTT. It is translated as CASSPQGSGGQADTQYF.